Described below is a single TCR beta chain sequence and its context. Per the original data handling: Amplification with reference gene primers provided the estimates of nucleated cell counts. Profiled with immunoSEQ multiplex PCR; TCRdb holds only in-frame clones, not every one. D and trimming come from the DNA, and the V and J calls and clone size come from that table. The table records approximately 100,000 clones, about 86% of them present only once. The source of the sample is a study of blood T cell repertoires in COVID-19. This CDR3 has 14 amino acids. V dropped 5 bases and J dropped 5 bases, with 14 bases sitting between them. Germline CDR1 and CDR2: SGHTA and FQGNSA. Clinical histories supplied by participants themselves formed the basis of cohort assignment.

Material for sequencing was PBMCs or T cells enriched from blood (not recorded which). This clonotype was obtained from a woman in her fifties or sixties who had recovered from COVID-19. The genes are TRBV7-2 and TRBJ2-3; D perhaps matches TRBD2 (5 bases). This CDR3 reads CASSMRTPEDTQYF. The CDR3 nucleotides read TGTGCCAGCAGCATGCGGACTCCGGAAGATACGCAGTATTTT.